This record covers a single TCR beta chain. These data originate in a study of blood T cell repertoires in COVID-19. Study-wide context: The analysed material was cDNA or gDNA that came from T cells, B-cell-depleted T cells, or PBMCs.

The trim removed 5 bases at V and 6 bases at J, leaving 4 bases unmatched. CDR1 is LGHNA and CDR2 is YNFKEQ in the germline V gene. The CDR3 is 12 amino acids. Libraries were prepared by immunoSEQ multiplex PCR; TCRdb keeps only in-frame clonotypes and omits some of them. The top ten clones hold roughly 8.9% of a sample with under 150,000 clones, about 88% of them seen once. This chain uses TRBV4-2 with TRBJ2-7, with 7 bases aligning to TRBD1. The TCR was taken from a woman in her 70s who had recovered from COVID-19. The sample comprised peripheral blood. In nucleotides, the CDR3 is TGTGCCAGCAGCGTATACAGGGGCGAGCAGTACTTC. This codes for CASSVYRGEQYF.